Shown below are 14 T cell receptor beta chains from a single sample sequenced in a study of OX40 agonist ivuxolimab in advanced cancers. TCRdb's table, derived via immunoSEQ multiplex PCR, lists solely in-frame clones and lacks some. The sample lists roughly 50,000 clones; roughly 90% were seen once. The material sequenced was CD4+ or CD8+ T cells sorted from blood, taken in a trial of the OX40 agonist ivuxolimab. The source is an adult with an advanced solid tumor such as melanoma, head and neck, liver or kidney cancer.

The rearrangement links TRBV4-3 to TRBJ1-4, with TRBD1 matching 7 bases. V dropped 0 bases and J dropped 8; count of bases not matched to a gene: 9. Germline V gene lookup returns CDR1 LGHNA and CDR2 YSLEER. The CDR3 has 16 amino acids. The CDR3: CASSQDAEGAGEKLFF. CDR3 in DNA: TGCGCCAGCAGCCAAGATGCAGAGGGGGCGGGCGAAAAACTGTTTTTT.

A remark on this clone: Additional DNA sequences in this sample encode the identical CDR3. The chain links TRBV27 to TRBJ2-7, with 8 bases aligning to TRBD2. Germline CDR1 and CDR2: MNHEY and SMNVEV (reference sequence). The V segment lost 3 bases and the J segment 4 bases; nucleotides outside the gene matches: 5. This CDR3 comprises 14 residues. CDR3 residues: CASSLGLAGYEQYF. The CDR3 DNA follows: TGTGCCAGCAGTTTGGGTCTAGCGGGTTACGAGCAGTACTTC.

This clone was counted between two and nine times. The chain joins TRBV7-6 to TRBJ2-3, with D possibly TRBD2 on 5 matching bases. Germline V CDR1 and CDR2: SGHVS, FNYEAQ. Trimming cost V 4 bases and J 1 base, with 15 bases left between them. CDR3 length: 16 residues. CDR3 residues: CASSSEERSCTDTQYF. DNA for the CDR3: TGTGCCAGCAGCTCTGAAGAGCGGAGCTGCACAGATACGCAGTATTTT. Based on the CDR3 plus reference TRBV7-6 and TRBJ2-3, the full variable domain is GAGVSQSPRYKVTKRGQDVALRCDPISGHVSLYWYRQALGQGPEFLTYFNYEAQQDKSGLPNDRFSAERPEGSISTLTIQRTEQRDSAMYRCASSSEERSCTDTQYFGPGTRLTVL.

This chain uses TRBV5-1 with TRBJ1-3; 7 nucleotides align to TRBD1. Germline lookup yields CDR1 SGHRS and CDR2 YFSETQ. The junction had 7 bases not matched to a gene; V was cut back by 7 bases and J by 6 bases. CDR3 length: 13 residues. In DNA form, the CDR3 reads TGCGCCAGCTGGGATGGACAGGCAAACACCATATATTTT. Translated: CASWDGQANTIYF.

The CDR3 DNA reads TGTGCCACCGGGGTGGGGTCCGAGCAGTACTTC. This sequence encodes CATGVGSEQYF. This sequence joins TRBV6-1 and TRBJ2-7; D possibly corresponds to TRBD2 (5 bases). The CDR3 runs to 11 residues. From germline, CDR1 is MNHNS and CDR2 SASEGT. V was clipped by 10 bases and J by 6 bases, with 13 bases between them.

CDR3 loop: CASSFAGPYTGELFF. The DNA of the CDR3 is TGTGCCAGCAGCTTCGCAGGTCCTTACACCGGGGAGCTGTTTTTT. The gene calls are TRBV7-3 and TRBJ2-2; D remains unclear. The CDR3 loop spans 15 amino acids. Germline V gene sequence: CDR1 SGHTA, CDR2 FQGTGA. Trimming took off 3 bases at V and 3 bases at J, with 11 bases between the two ends.

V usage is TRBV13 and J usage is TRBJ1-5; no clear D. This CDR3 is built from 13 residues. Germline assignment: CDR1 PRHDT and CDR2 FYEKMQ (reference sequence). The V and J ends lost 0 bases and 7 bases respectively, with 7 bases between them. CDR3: CASSLGKRQPQHF. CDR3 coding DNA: TGTGCCAGCAGCTTAGGGAAACGGCAGCCCCAGCATTTT. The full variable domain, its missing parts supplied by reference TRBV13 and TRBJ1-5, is AAGVIQSPRHLIKEKRETATLKCYPIPRHDTVYWYQQGPGQDPQFLISFYEKMQSDKGSIPDRFSAQQFSDYHSELNMSSLELGDSALYFCASSLGKRQPQHFGDGTRLSIL.

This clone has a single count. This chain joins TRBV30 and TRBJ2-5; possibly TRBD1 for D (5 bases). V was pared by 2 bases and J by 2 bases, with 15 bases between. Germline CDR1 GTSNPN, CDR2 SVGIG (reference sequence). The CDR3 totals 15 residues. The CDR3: CAWSFRTPGQETQYF. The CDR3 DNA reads TGTGCCTGGAGTTTTCGGACACCTGGACAAGAGACCCAGTACTTC.

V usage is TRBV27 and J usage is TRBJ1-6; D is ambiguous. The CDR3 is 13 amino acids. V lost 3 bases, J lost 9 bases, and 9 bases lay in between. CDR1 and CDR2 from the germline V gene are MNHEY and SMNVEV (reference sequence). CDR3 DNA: TGTGCCAGCAGTTTGATCGGGTTTTCACCCCTCCACTTT. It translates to CASSLIGFSPLHF.

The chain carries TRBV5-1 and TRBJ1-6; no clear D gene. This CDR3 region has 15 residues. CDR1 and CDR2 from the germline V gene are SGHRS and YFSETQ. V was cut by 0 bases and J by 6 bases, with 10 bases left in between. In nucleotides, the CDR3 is TGCGCCAGCAGCTTGGGCGAGGGATTTAATTCACCCCTCCACTTT. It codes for CASSLGEGFNSPLHF.

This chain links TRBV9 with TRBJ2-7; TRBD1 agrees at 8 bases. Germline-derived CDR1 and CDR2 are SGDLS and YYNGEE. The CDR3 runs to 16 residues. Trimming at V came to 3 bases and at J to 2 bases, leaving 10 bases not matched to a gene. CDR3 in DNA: TGTGCCAGCAGCGATGCCCGGGACAGGTCTACCTACGAGCAGTACTTC. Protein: CASSDARDRSTYEQYF.

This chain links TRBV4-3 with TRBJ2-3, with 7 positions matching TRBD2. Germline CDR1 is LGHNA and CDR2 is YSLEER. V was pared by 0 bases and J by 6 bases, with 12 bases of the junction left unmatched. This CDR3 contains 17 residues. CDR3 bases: TGCGCCAGCAGCCAAGAGTTGGGACCCTTGGGGGGGGATACGCAGTATTTT. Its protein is CASSQELGPLGGDTQYF.

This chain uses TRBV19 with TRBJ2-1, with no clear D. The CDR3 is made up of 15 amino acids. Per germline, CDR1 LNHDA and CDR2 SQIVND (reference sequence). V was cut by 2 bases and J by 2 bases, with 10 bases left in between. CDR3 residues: CASSISGIAYNEQFF. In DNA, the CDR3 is TGTGCCAGTAGTATATCAGGCATCGCCTACAATGAGCAGTTCTTC.

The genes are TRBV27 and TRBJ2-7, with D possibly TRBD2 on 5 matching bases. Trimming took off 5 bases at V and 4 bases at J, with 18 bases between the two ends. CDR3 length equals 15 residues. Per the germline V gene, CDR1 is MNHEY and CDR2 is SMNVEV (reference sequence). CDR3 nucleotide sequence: TGTGCCAGCAGTCCCGGACTCGGTGGTGTTTACGAGCAGTACTTC. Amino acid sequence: CASSPGLGGVYEQYF.